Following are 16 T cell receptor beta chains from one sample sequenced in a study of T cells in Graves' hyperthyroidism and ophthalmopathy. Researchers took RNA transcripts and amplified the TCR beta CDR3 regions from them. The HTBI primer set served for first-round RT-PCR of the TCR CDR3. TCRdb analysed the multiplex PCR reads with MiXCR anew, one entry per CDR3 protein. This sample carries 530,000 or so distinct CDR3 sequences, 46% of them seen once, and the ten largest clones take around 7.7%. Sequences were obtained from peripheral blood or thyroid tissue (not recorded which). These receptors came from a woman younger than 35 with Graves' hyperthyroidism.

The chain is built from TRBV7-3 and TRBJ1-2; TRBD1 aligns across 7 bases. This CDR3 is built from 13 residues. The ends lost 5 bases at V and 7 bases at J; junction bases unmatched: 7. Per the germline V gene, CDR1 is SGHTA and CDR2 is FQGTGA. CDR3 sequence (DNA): TGTGCCAGCAGCCCAGGGGGGGGGATTGGCTACACCTTC. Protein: CASSPGGGIGYTF. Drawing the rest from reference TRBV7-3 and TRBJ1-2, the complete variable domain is GAGVSQTPSNKVTEKGKYVELRCDPISGHTALYWYRQSLGQGPEFLIYFQGTGAADDSGLPNDRFFAVRPEGSVSTLKIQRTERGDSAVYLCASSPGGGIGYTFGSGTRLTVV.

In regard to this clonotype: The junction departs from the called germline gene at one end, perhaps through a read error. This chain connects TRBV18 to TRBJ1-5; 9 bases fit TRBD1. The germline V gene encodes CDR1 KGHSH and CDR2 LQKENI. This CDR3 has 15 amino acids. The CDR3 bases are TGTGCCAGCCCACCCCAAACAGGGGGCGTTCAGCCCCAGCATTTT. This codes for CASPPQTGGVQPQHF.

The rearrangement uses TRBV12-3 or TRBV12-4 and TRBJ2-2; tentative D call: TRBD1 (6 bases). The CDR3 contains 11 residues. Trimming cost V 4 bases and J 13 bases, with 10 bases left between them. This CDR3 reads CASSYLRGLFF. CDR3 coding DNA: TGTGCCAGCAGTTATCTCAGGGGGCTGTTTTTT.

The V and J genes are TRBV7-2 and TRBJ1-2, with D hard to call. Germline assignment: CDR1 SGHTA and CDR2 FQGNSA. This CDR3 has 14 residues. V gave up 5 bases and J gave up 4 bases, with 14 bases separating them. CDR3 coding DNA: TGTGCCAGCAGCCAGACCAGGATTAGCTATGGCTACACCTTC. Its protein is CASSQTRISYGYTF.

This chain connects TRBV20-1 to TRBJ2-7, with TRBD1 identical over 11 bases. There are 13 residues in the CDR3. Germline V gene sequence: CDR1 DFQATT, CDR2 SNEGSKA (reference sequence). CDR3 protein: CSATRDRGNEQYF. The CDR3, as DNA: TGCAGCGCAACGCGGGACAGGGGGAACGAGCAGTACTTC.

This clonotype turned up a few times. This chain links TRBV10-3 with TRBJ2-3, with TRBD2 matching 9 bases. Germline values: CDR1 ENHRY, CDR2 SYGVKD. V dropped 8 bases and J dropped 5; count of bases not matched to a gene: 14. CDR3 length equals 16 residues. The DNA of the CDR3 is TGTGCCATCGAAAGCGGGAGGACCGCCGGAGAAGATACGCAGTATTTT. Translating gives CAIESGRTAGEDTQYF.

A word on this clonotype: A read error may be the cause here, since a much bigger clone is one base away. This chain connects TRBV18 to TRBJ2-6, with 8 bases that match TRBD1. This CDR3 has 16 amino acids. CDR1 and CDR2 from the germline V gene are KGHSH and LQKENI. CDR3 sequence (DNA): TGTGCCAGCCCACTGGACAGGGTTACTGGGGCCAACGTCCTGGCTTTC. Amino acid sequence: CASPLDRVTGANVLAF.

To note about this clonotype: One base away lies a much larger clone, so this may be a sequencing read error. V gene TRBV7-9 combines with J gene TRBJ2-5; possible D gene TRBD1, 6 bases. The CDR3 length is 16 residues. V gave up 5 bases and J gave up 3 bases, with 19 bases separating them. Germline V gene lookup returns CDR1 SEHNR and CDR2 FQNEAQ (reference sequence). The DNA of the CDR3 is TGTGCCAGCAGCCAAGCTCCCCCCCGGGACAAAGAGACCCAGTACTTC. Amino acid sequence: CASSQAPPRDKETQYF.

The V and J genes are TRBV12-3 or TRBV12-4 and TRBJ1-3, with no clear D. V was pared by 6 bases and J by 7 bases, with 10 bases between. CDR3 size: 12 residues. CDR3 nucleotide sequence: TGTGCCAGCAGATTTAGGCTGAACACCATATATTTT. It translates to CASRFRLNTIYF.

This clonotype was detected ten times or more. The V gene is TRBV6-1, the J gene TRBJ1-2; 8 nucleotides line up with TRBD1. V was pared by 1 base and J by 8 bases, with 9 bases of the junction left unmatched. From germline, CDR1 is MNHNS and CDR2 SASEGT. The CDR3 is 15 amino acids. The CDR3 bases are TGTGCCAGCAGTGAAGGCGCGGACAGGGTGGGCGGCTACACCTTC. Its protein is CASSEGADRVGGYTF.

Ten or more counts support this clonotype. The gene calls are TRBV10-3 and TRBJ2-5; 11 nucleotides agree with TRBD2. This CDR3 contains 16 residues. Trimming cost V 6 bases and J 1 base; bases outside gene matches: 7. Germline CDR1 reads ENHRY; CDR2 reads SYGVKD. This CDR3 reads CAIRKTGTSGQETQYF. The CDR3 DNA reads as TGTGCCATCAGAAAAACCGGGACTAGCGGCCAAGAGACCCAGTACTTC.

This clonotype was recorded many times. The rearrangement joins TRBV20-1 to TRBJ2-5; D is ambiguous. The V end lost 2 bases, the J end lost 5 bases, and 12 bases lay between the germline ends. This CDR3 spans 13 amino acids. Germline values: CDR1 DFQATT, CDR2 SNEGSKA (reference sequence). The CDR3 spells CSARWPIGETQYF. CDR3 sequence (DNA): TGCAGTGCTAGATGGCCCATCGGGGAGACCCAGTACTTC.

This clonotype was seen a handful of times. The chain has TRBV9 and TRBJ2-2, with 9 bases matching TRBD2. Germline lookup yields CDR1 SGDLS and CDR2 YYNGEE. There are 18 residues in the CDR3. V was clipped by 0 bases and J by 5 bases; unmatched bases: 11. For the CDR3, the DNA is TGTGCCAGCAGCGTAGGGCTAGCGGGGCTTATAAGGACCGGGGAGCTGTTTTTT. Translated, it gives CASSVGLAGLIRTGELFF.

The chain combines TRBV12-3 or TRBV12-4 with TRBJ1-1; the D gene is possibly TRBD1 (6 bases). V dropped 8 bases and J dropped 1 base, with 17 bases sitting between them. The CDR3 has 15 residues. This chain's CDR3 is CASVVSRDKNTEAFF. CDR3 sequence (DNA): TGTGCCAGCGTTGTATCGCGGGACAAGAACACTGAAGCTTTCTTT.

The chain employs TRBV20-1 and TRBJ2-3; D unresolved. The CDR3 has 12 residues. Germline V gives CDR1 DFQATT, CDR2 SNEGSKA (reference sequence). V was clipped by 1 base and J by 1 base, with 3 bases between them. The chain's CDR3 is CSARGGTDTQYF. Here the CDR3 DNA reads TGCAGTGCTAGAGGGGGCACAGATACGCAGTATTTT.

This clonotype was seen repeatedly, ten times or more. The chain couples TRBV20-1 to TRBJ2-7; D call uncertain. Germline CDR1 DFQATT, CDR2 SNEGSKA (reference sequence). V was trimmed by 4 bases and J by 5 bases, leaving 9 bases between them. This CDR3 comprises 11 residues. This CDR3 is CSAISPHEQYF. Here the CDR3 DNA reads TGCAGTGCTATTAGCCCCCACGAGCAGTACTTC.